The 20 T cell receptor beta chains reported below all come from one sample, sequenced in a study of blood T cell repertoires in COVID-19. The table came from immunoSEQ multiplex PCR; TCRdb's copy has only in-frame clones and leaves some out. This table has roughly 240,000 clones, around 90% appearing once. Sequenced material: PBMCs or T cells enriched from blood (not recorded which). These receptors were taken from a woman in her 30s with acute COVID-19.

This clone has a single count. This chain connects TRBV5-5 to TRBJ1-4, with D unresolved. The CDR3 is 14 amino acids. Germline V gene sequence: CDR1 SGHKS, CDR2 YYEKEE (reference sequence). The V end was cut by 0 bases, the J end by 4 bases, with 7 bases between. CDR3 coding DNA: TGTGCCAGCAGCTTGGAGAGGGATAATGAAAAACTGTTTTTT. It codes for CASSLERDNEKLFF.

The chain links TRBV27 to TRBJ1-1, with D maybe TRBD1 (5 bases). The V end was cut by 2 bases, the J end by 5 bases, with 15 bases between. The CDR3 has 15 amino acids. The V gene's germline CDR1 is MNHEY and CDR2 SMNVEV (reference sequence). Here the CDR3 reads CASSLDWGGGTEAFF. CDR3 bases: TGTGCCAGCAGTTTAGATTGGGGGGGTGGAACTGAAGCTTTCTTT.

CDR3 DNA: TGTGCCAGCAGTTACGGCTCCGGGAGGAAGTTCTTC. Translated, it gives CASSYGSGRKFF. This chain joins TRBV6-5 and TRBJ2-1, with TRBD2 matching 7 bases. The germline gives CDR1 MNHEY, CDR2 SVGAGI. This CDR3 region has 12 residues. Unmatched junction bases numbered 6, after V lost 2 bases and J lost 14 bases.

This clone was observed a single time. This sequence joins TRBV6-5 and TRBJ2-1, with no clear D. There are 14 residues in the CDR3. V dropped 5 bases and J dropped 7 bases, with 15 bases sitting between them. In germline, CDR1 is MNHEY, CDR2 SVGAGI. This chain's CDR3 is CASSLREEYNEQFF. The CDR3 DNA is TGTGCCAGCAGTCTCCGAGAAGAGTATAATGAGCAGTTCTTC.

V gene TRBV5-1 combines with J gene TRBJ2-5; D perhaps matches TRBD2 (6 bases). The CDR3 extends over 13 amino acids. The V end was cut by 4 bases, the J end by 4 bases, with 11 bases between. Germline assignment: CDR1 SGHRS and CDR2 YFSETQ. The CDR3 here is CASSRGVTETQYF. The CDR3 bases are TGCGCCAGCAGCCGCGGGGTGACAGAGACCCAGTACTTC.

This clone was picked up a small number of times. The chain couples TRBV5-6 to TRBJ1-1, with a possible D match to TRBD1 (5 bases). The germline V gene has CDR1 SGHDT and CDR2 YYEEEE. The CDR3 spans 14 residues. The V end was cut by 4 bases, the J end by 0 bases, with 10 bases between. The CDR3 region is CASSAGHLNTEAFF. The CDR3 region has the DNA TGTGCCAGCAGCGCTGGACATCTGAACACTGAAGCTTTCTTT.

The V call is TRBV7-2, the J call TRBJ2-3, with D uncertain. V was trimmed by 3 bases and J by 0 bases, leaving 7 bases between them. Germline CDR1 is SGHTA and CDR2 is FQGNSA. CDR3 length equals 14 residues. The CDR3 sequence: CASSFKTSTDTQYF. The CDR3 coding sequence is TGTGCCAGCAGCTTCAAAACTAGCACAGATACGCAGTATTTT.

The rearrangement joins TRBV3-1 (or the pseudogene TRBV3-2) to TRBJ2-2; tentative D call: TRBD1 (5 bases). CDR3 length equals 14 residues. V lost 1 base and J 7 bases, leaving 10 bases between the germline ends. CDR1 and CDR2 (germline): LGHDT, YNNKEL (reference sequence). The DNA for the CDR3 is TGTGCCAGCAGCCAAGTAGGGGCAGGCGGGGAGCTGTTTTTT. Translating it yields CASSQVGAGGELFF.

This rearrangement joins TRBV7-2 to TRBJ2-7; TRBD1 aligns across 10 bases. This CDR3 has 15 amino acids. V trimming: 4 bases; J trimming: 2 bases; junction bases outside the gene matches: 5. Germline V gene lookup returns CDR1 SGHTA and CDR2 FQGNSA. This CDR3 reads CASSSWTGGPYEQYF. The CDR3 region has the DNA TGTGCCAGCAGCTCCTGGACAGGGGGACCCTACGAGCAGTACTTC.

The chain links TRBV30 to TRBJ2-7, with 9 nucleotides matching TRBD1. Germline V lookup: CDR1 GTSNPN, CDR2 SVGIG (reference sequence). J gave up 1 base and V 5 bases, and 0 bases lay outside the gene matches. CDR3 size: 12 residues. DNA of the CDR3: TGTGCCTGGGGACAGGGGTCCTACGAGCAGTACTTC. It is translated as CAWGQGSYEQYF.

The chain has TRBV7-9 and TRBJ1-1; no reliable D call. This CDR3 is 14 amino acids long. The germline CDR1 and CDR2 sequences are SEHNR and FQNEAQ (reference sequence). Trimming shortened V by 5 bases and J by 1 base, and 11 bases separated the two germline ends. The CDR3 bases are TGTGCCAGCAGCCCCATCAGAACGAACACTGAAGCTTTCTTT. The encoded protein is CASSPIRTNTEAFF.

J is TRBJ2-2 and V is TRBV5-1; D ambiguous. This CDR3 is built from 16 residues. The V gene lost 1 base and the J gene lost 1 base, with 11 bases spanning the gap. The germline V gene has CDR1 SGHRS and CDR2 YFSETQ. The CDR3: CASSLNVGQNTGELFF. As DNA, the CDR3 is TGCGCCAGCAGCTTGAATGTTGGGCAGAACACCGGGGAGCTGTTTTTT.

The chain joins TRBV5-5 to TRBJ2-3; TRBD1 agrees at 7 bases. The junction had 5 bases not matched to a gene; V was cut back by 4 bases and J by 0 bases. The CDR3 runs to 15 residues. Germline V gene data show CDR1 as SGHKS and CDR2 as YYEKEE (reference sequence). CDR3 DNA: TGTGCCAGCAGCCCCGGGGACAGCAGCACAGATACGCAGTATTTT. This codes for CASSPGDSSTDTQYF.

In DNA form, the CDR3 reads TGCGCCAGTAGGGGGGGATTTTCACAAGAGACCCAGTACTTC. Translation gives CASRGGFSQETQYF. V usage is TRBV5-1 and J usage is TRBJ2-5; possible D gene TRBD2, 7 bases. V was shortened by 8 bases and J by 2 bases, with 16 bases between the two germline ends. Germline assignment: CDR1 SGHRS and CDR2 YFSETQ. This CDR3 comprises 14 residues.

The chain links TRBV11-2 to TRBJ1-1, with TRBD1 identical over 7 bases. Germline assignment: CDR1 SGHAT and CDR2 FQNNGV. This CDR3 contains 14 residues. Germline trimming cut 7 bases from V and 1 base from J; bases unmatched to any gene: 6. The CDR3 loop reads CASNPGQQNTEAFF. CDR3 DNA sequence: TGTGCCAGCAACCCGGGACAGCAGAACACTGAAGCTTTCTTT.

This clone is a singleton in its sample. This chain joins TRBV3-1 (or the pseudogene TRBV3-2) and TRBJ1-2, with 9 positions matching TRBD1. The V gene's germline CDR1 is LGHDT and CDR2 YNNKEL (reference sequence). The CDR3 loop spans 17 amino acids. J lost 6 bases, V lost 0 bases, and 11 bases had no gene match. CDR3 residues: CASSQEWTTGGLNGYTF. The CDR3 bases are TGTGCCAGCAGCCAAGAGTGGACGACAGGGGGACTAAATGGCTACACCTTC.

Here the CDR3 reads CASSLGGLDQPQHF. In DNA form, the CDR3 reads TGTGCCAGCAGCTTAGGGGGGCTCGATCAGCCCCAGCATTTT. The chain couples TRBV7-9 to TRBJ1-5; the D gene is possibly TRBD1 (6 bases). Germline V gene data show CDR1 as SEHNR and CDR2 as FQNEAQ (reference sequence). V was clipped by 1 base and J by 5 bases, with 9 bases between them. The CDR3 consists of 14 residues.

This clone has a single count. The V and J genes are TRBV4-1 and TRBJ1-2; TRBD1 might be the D (6 bases). CDR1 and CDR2 from the germline V gene are MGHRA and YSYEKL. V was shortened by 3 bases and J by 2 bases, with 13 bases between the two germline ends. This CDR3 has 15 residues. The CDR3 is CASSQDHRANYGYTF. The DNA for the CDR3 is TGCGCCAGCAGCCAGGATCACAGGGCCAACTATGGCTACACCTTC.

This rearrangement joins TRBV11-2 to TRBJ2-5; TRBD1 might be the D (6 bases). The V gene's germline CDR1 is SGHAT and CDR2 FQNNGV. Trimming took off 4 bases at V and 10 bases at J, with 28 bases between the two ends. The CDR3 has 17 amino acids. CDR3 residues: CASSSTRPGQTAWSQYF. DNA of the CDR3: TGTGCCAGCAGCTCCACCCGCCCCGGACAGACGGCATGGAGCCAGTACTTC.

This sequence joins TRBV19 and TRBJ1-1; 11 nucleotides match TRBD1. Germline lookup yields CDR1 LNHDA and CDR2 SQIVND (reference sequence). Trimming at V came to 5 bases and at J to 2 bases, leaving 1 base not matched to a gene. The CDR3 covers 14 residues. The CDR3 spells CASSWTGGNTEAFF. CDR3 DNA sequence: TGTGCCAGTAGTTGGACAGGGGGCAACACTGAAGCTTTCTTT.